The 16 T cell receptor beta chains reported below all come from one sample, sequenced in a study of identical twins. TCRdb redid the calling of the 5' RACE reads with MiXCR, one entry per CDR3 protein. The sample has approximately 1.8 million distinct CDR3 sequences, more than 30% seen once. Material for sequencing was cord blood. All receptors come from a newborn girl in good health.

This clonotype was seen more than once but under ten times. This chain connects TRBV5-1 to TRBJ1-5; no definite D call. Germline assignment: CDR1 SGHRS and CDR2 YFSETQ. The CDR3 covers 14 residues. Trimming pared 3 bases from V and 7 bases from J, leaving 14 bases between. In DNA, the CDR3 is TGCGCCAGCAGCTCGGGCCCCGAAGGACAGCCCCAGCATTTT. Encoded protein: CASSSGPEGQPQHF.

CDR3 protein: CASGGTVNEKLFF. CDR3 coding DNA: TGTGCCAGTGGCGGGACAGTTAATGAAAAACTGTTTTTT. This chain connects TRBV25-1 to TRBJ1-4, with 7 bases identical to TRBD1. CDR3 length: 13 residues. J gave up 4 bases and V 9 bases, and 5 bases lay outside the gene matches. The germline V gene encodes CDR1 MGHDK and CDR2 SYGVNS.

The sample holds many counts of this clonotype. J is TRBJ2-3 and V is TRBV4-2, with a weak D call TRBD2 (6 bases). Trimming cost V 7 bases and J 5 bases, with 13 bases left between them. The length of the CDR3 is 13 residues. Germline V gene lookup returns CDR1 LGHNA and CDR2 YNFKEQ. DNA of the CDR3: TGTGCCAGCACCCCGGGGGTGGGAGATACGCAGTATTTT. It codes for CASTPGVGDTQYF.

This clonotype was observed a handful of times. The rearrangement links TRBV20-1 to TRBJ1-5; tentatively, D is TRBD1 (5 bases). The CDR3 spans 13 residues. Between the trimmed V and J ends, which lost 3 bases and 5 bases, there was a span of 11 bases. Germline-derived CDR1 and CDR2 are DFQATT and SNEGSKA (reference sequence). The DNA of the CDR3 is TGCAGTGCTAGTCCAGGGTACTATCAGCCCCAGCATTTT. It yields the protein CSASPGYYQPQHF.

This clonotype was counted at least ten times. This sequence joins TRBV7-9 and TRBJ2-1; D may be TRBD2 (5 bases). This CDR3 contains 15 residues. Trimming cost V 1 base and J 5 bases, with 12 bases left between them. CDR1 is SEHNR, CDR2 FQNEAQ, per germline (reference sequence). CDR3 protein: CASSLVVGEDNEQFF. In DNA, the CDR3 is TGTGCCAGCAGCTTAGTTGTGGGAGAGGACAATGAGCAGTTCTTC.

This clonotype showed up just a few times. In DNA form, the CDR3 reads TGCAGTGCTAGCGGGGGGATTAGCACAGATACGCAGTATTTT. It encodes CSASGGISTDTQYF. The chain carries TRBV20-1 and TRBJ2-3; 7 positions match TRBD2. CDR3 length: 14 amino acids. Trimming cost V 3 bases and J 0 bases; bases outside gene matches: 3. CDR1 is DFQATT, CDR2 SNEGSKA, per germline (reference sequence).

The chain carries TRBV20-1 and TRBJ1-1, with D possibly matching TRBD1 (5 bases). The ends were cut back, 3 bases at V and 7 bases at J, with 15 bases in the middle. The CDR3 sequence is 13 residues long. CDR1 is DFQATT, CDR2 SNEGSKA, per germline (reference sequence). CDR3 residues: CSARYYGAVEAFF. The CDR3 bases are TGCAGTGCTAGGTACTACGGGGCTGTTGAAGCTTTCTTT.

The chain combines TRBV20-1 with TRBJ1-5; TRBD1 might be the D (5 bases). The CDR3 is 13 amino acids. Trimming removed 3 bases from V and 7 bases from J, with 13 bases in between. The germline gives CDR1 DFQATT, CDR2 SNEGSKA (reference sequence). The CDR3 here is CSARGGTEQPQHF. For the CDR3, the DNA is TGCAGTGCTAGGGGAGGGACGGAGCAGCCCCAGCATTTT.

The chain employs TRBV20-1 and TRBJ2-1, with 8 bases aligning to TRBD2. The end of the DNA aligns better with TRBJ2-7, so the J call may be wrong. The CDR3 spans 17 residues. Germline assignment: CDR1 DFQATT and CDR2 SNEGSKA (reference sequence). CDR3 amino acids: CSARKLASGSSYNEQYF. Written as DNA, the CDR3 is TGCAGTGCTAGAAAGCTGGCCAGCGGGAGCTCCTACAATGAGCAGTACTTC.

The chain couples TRBV4-2 to TRBJ2-3, with 8 nucleotides matching TRBD2. Trimming took 0 bases from V and 4 from J; bases not matched to a gene: 6. This CDR3 spans 16 amino acids. Germline assignment: CDR1 LGHNA and CDR2 YNFKEQ. DNA of the CDR3: TGTGCCAGCAGCCAAGATCAAGCGGGAGAAGCAGATACGCAGTATTTT. Protein sequence: CASSQDQAGEADTQYF.

As concerns this clonotype: The junction departs from the called germline gene at one end, perhaps through a read error. The V gene is TRBV16, the J gene TRBJ1-2; D is unresolved. The CDR3 is 15 amino acids. In germline, CDR1 is KGHSY, CDR2 FQNENV. The CDR3 DNA reads TGTGCCAGCAGCCAATGGGCAGCTCCTAACTATGGCTGCACCTTC. Its translation: CASSQWAAPNYGCTF. Using reference TRBV16 and TRBJ1-2 for the parts outside the CDR3, the full variable domain is GEEVAQTPKHLVRGEGQKAKLYCAPIKGHSYVFWYQQVLKNEFKFLISFQNENVFDETGMPKERFSAKCLPNSPCSLEIQATKLEDSAVYFCASSQWAAPNYGCTFGSGTRLTVV.

This clonotype occurred a few times. The chain links TRBV20-1 to TRBJ1-2, with a possible D match to TRBD1 (6 bases). CDR1 is DFQATT and CDR2 is SNEGSKA in the germline V gene (reference sequence). This CDR3 contains 16 residues. Between the trimmed V and J ends, which lost 2 bases and 4 bases, there was a span of 20 bases. CDR3 residues: CSARRGVGQRPYGYTF. The CDR3 region has the DNA TGCAGTGCTAGACGGGGGGTCGGACAGCGCCCCTATGGCTACACCTTC.

A word on this clonotype: Its ends do not fully match the called genes, so a read error is possible. The V gene is TRBV11-2, the J gene TRBJ2-3, with D uncertain. The CDR3 has 14 amino acids. Germline CDR1 SGHAT, CDR2 FQNNGV. CDR3: CASRLGPRTDTQYF. CDR3 bases: TGTGCCAGCAGGTTAGGACCGCGAACAGATACGCAGTATTTT.

The chain uses TRBV5-1 and TRBJ1-1; D is unclear. Looked up from germline, CDR1 is SGHRS and CDR2 is YFSETQ. Trimming left V 0 bases short and J 1 base short, with 10 bases between. The CDR3 sequence is 15 residues long. The CDR3 here is CASSLGGRRNTEAFF. In DNA, the CDR3 is TGCGCCAGCAGCTTGGGTGGGAGGAGGAACACTGAAGCTTTCTTT.

This clonotype turned up a few times. The chain carries TRBV5-1 and TRBJ1-2, with D possibly TRBD1 on 6 matching bases. With 4 bases removed from V and 3 bases from J, the gap between germline ends came to 13 bases. Germline V CDR1 and CDR2: SGHRS, YFSETQ. CDR3 size: 14 residues. CDR3 sequence: CASSAHEGDYGYTF. CDR3 bases: TGCGCCAGCAGCGCTCATGAGGGGGACTATGGCTACACCTTC.

This clonotype was counted at least ten times. V and J are TRBV12-3 or TRBV12-4 and TRBJ2-3; 12 bases are a match to TRBD2. The CDR3 consists of 15 residues. V lost 6 bases and J lost 4; bases outside the gene matches: 5. The CDR3 region is CASSLTSGGSDTQYF. CDR3 nucleotides: TGTGCCAGCAGCCTTACTAGCGGGGGGTCAGATACGCAGTATTTT.